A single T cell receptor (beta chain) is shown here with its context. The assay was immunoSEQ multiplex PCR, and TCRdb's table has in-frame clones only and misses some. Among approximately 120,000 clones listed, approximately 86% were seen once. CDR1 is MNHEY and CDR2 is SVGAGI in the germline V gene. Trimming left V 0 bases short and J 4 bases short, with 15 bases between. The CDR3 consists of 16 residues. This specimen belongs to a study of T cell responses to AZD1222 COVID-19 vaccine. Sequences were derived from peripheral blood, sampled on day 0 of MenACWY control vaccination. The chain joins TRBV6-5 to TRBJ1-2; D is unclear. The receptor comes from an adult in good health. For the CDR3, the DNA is TGTGCCAGCAGTTACTCAAGTTCCAGAAGACGCTATGGCTACACCTTC. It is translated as CASSYSSSRRRYGYTF.